This T cell receptor beta chain was captured in a study of OX40 agonist ivuxolimab in advanced cancers. Across the whole study: The mean age was roughly 60 years, ranging from about 20 to 79, with 65% to 90% of participants male. Study-level findings and limits: Still undetermined is the antigen specificity of the expanded peripheral T cells. Both blood CD4+ and CD8+ T cells showed clonal growth by week 6 at 0.1 to 3.0 mg/kg.

This CDR3 has 13 amino acids. Germline CDR1 reads MRHNA; CDR2 reads SNTAGT. V lost 4 bases, J lost 9 bases, and 13 bases lay in between. In its sample, this clone was seen a few times. Its antigen is not known. Produced via immunoSEQ multiplex PCR; TCRdb's table is partial and in-frame only. The sample has approximately 75,000 clones; roughly 78% are singletons. The specimen comprised CD4+ or CD8+ T cells sorted from blood, sampled in a trial of the OX40 agonist ivuxolimab. This TCR derives from an adult with an advanced solid tumor such as melanoma, head and neck, liver or kidney cancer. The chain uses TRBV6-4 and TRBJ2-1; D is unresolved. In DNA, the CDR3 is TGTGCCAGCAGTGCCAGTAAGGTGGGTGAGCAGTTCTTC. This codes for CASSASKVGEQFF.